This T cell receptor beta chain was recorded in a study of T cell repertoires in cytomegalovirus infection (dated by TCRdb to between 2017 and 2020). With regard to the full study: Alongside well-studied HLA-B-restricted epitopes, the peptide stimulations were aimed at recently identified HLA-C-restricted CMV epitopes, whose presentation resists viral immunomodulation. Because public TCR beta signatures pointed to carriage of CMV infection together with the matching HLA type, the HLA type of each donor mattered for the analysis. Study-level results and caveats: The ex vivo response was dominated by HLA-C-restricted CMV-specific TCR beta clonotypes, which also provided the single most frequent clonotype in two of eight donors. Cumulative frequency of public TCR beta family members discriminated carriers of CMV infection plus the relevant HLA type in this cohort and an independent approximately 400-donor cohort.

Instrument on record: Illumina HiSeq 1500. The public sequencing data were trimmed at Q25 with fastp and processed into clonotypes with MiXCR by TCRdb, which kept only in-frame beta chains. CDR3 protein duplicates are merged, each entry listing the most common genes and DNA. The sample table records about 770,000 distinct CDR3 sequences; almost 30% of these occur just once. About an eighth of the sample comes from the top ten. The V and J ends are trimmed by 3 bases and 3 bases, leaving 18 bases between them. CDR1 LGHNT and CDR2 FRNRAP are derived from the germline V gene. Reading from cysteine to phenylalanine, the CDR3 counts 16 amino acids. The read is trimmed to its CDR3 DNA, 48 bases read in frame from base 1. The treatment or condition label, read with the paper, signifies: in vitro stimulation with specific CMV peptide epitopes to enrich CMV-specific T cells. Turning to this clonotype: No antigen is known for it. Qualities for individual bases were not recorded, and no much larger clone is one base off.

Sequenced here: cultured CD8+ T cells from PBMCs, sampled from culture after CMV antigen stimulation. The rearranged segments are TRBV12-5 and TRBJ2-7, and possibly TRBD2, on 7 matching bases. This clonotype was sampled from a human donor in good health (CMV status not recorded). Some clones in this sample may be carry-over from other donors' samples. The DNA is TGTGCTAGTGGTTTTTCCACGGGGGGCCCTCTCTACGAGCAGTACTTC. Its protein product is CASGFSTGGPLYEQYF.